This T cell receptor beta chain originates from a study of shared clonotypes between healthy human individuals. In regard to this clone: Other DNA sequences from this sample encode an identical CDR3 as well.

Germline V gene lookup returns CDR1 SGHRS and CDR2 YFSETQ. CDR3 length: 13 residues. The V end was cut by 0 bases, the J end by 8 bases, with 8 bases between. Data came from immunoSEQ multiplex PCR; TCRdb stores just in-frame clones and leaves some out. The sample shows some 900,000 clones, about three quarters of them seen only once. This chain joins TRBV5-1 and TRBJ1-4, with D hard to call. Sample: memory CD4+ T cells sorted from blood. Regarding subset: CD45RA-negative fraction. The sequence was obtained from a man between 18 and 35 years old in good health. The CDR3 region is CASSLEQNEKLFF. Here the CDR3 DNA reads TGCGCCAGCAGCTTGGAACAGAACGAAAAACTGTTTTTT.